This T cell receptor beta chain stems from a study of post-analysis software for immune sequencing data. Whole-study context: Relapsing-remitting, secondary progressive and progressive-relapsing courses of multiple sclerosis were included. Points from the study as a whole: Strong co-clustering by F measure was evident for samples that had been prepared in the same batch. Compared against controls, patients with multiple sclerosis displayed significantly lower normalized Chao1 diversity. Patients showed TRBV5-6, TRBV5-1 and TRBV20-1 among roughly five TRBV segments more frequent than in controls.

CDR3 length: 19 residues. V was trimmed by 2 bases and J by 12 bases, leaving 32 bases between them. Germline V gene lookup returns CDR1 SEHNR and CDR2 FQNEAQ (reference sequence). Included in the TCR beta cDNA libraries were unique molecular identifiers. TCRdb passed the PCR reads through MiXCR, listing each CDR3 protein once. The sample includes roughly 570,000 distinct CDR3 sequences, 30% to 40% of them seen just once. This clonotype has just a few counts. The antigen is not known. This receptor was identified in a girl aged 2 to 17 with multiple sclerosis. Sequencing used blood. The chain uses TRBV7-9 and TRBJ2-1; maybe TRBD2 (7 bases). The CDR3 here is CASSLPRDSRGQSSVGQFF. DNA for the CDR3: TGTGCCAGCAGCTTACCAAGGGACTCGCGGGGGCAGTCTTCAGTCGGGCAGTTCTTC.